A selection of T cell receptor beta chains follows, all from one sample in a study of metastatic and nonmetastatic thyroid tumors. TCRdb re-clonotyped the PCR reads through MiXCR. The sample has 25,000 to 30,000 clones, around 4% seen once; the top ten hold less than 3.5%. Sequencing input: blood. Receptors were obtained from a male donor with papillary thyroid cancer or a benign thyroid nodule (not recorded which). Some clones in this sample may be carry-over from other donors' samples. Each CDR3 is given with its conserved first and last residue. D genes are given only for firm matches. A clone size is listed for some rows: how often the clone was seen (once, few, many), or a class if it is expanded.

v_call,j_call,clone_size,d_call,cdr3_nt,cdr3_aa
TRBV6-1,TRBJ2-1,few,-,TGTGCCAGCAGTGAAGTAAGTGGCCGAGCTAATGAGCAGTTCTTC,CASSEVSGRANEQFF
TRBV6-2/TRBV6-3,TRBJ1-1,-,TRBD1,TGTGCCAGCAGTGCCACAGGGGGGACTGAAGCTTTCTTT,CASSATGGTEAFF
TRBV12-3/TRBV12-4,TRBJ1-5,few,-,TGTGTCAGCAGTCACCGCGAACACTGGGTGGTGGATCAGCCCCAGCATTTT,CVSSHREHWVVDQPQHF
TRBV6-1,TRBJ2-4,many,-,TGTGCCAGCACCAGGGACGCGACCAAAAACATTCAGTACTTC,CASTRDATKNIQYF
TRBV6-4,TRBJ2-2,-,-,TGTGCCAGCAGTGACTCTAGCGGTAACACCGGGGAGCTGTTTTTT,CASSDSSGNTGELFF
TRBV9,TRBJ1-2,many,-,TGTGCCAGCAGCGTAGGAACCGGGCCTCCCTACACCTTC,CASSVGTGPPYTF
TRBV11-2,TRBJ2-7,medium-sized,-,TGTGCCAGCAGCTTAGATATCCATACTCTCTACGAGCAGTACTTC,CASSLDIHTLYEQYF
TRBV10-3,TRBJ2-7,many,-,TGTGCCATCAGTGGATCCACAAATCCCTACGAGCAGTACTTC,CAISGSTNPYEQYF
TRBV5-4,TRBJ2-1,many,-,TGTGCCAGCAGGTTACAGTCGGGCACCTACAATGAGCAGTTCTTC,CASRLQSGTYNEQFF
TRBV6-5,TRBJ2-3,medium-sized,TRBD1,TGTGCCAGCAGTTACTCTCCGGGACAGGGTGCAGATACGCAGTATTTT,CASSYSPGQGADTQYF
TRBV11-3,TRBJ1-6,-,-,TGTGCCAGCAACCACGGCGGGGAAAATAATTCACCCCTCCACTTT,CASNHGGENNSPLHF
TRBV5-8,TRBJ2-7,many,-,TGTGCCAGCAGCTTGGGCAGGGGAGGATCCTACGAGCAGTACTTC,CASSLGRGGSYEQYF
TRBV5-1,TRBJ2-2,few,-,TGCGCCAGCAGCTCCGGTTTGGGGGCCGCCGGGGAGCTGTTTTTT,CASSSGLGAAGELFF
TRBV11-2,TRBJ2-2,few,TRBD2,TGTGCCAGCAGCTCCCTCAGCGGGAGGAGAGTGTTGGAGCTGTTTTTT,CASSSLSGRRVLELFF
TRBV6-2/TRBV6-3,TRBJ2-2,few,-,TGTGCCAGCAGTATCGCGCGGGACATCGGGGAGCTGTTTTTT,CASSIARDIGELFF
TRBV20-1,TRBJ1-1,many,-,TGCAGTGCCCTCGGACAGCAATTCACTGAAGCTTTCTTT,CSALGQQFTEAFF
TRBV20-1,TRBJ2-3,many,TRBD2,TGCAGTGCTAGAGAAAGTCCGAGCGGGGATGCAGATACGCAGTATTTT,CSARESPSGDADTQYF
TRBV7-2,TRBJ2-5,many,TRBD1,TGTGCCAGCAGCTTAGCGACAGGGGGGAAAGAGACCCAGTACTTC,CASSLATGGKETQYF
TRBV28,TRBJ1-1,-,TRBD1,TGTGCCAGCAGATTACGGGTACGACAGGGAGCTATCTTT,CASRLRVRQGAIF
TRBV6-5,TRBJ2-7,many,-,TGTGCCAGCAGTTACAACGGGGCTCCAATCTACGAGCAGTACTTC,CASSYNGAPIYEQYF
TRBV5-8,TRBJ2-4,-,-,TGTGCCAGCAGCTTGGACCCGGGGCAAGACATTCAGTACTTC,CASSLDPGQDIQYF
TRBV28,TRBJ2-5,many,TRBD2,TGTGCCAGCAGTGTCGGACTAGTTAAAGGAGTGGGGACCCAGTACTTC,CASSVGLVKGVGTQYF
TRBV6-5,TRBJ2-7,-,-,TGTGCCAGCAGTTACACCTCCTACGAGCAGTACTTC,CASSYTSYEQYF
TRBV7-3,TRBJ2-2,few,TRBD1,TGTGCCAGCAGCCTAGGACAGGGTACCGGGGAGCTGTTTTTT,CASSLGQGTGELFF
TRBV2,TRBJ2-5,many,TRBD2,TGTGCCAGCAGCCGGGGGGGGGGTCCGACCCAGTACTTC,CASSRGGGPTQYF
TRBV5-1,TRBJ1-1,-,TRBD1,TGCGCCAGCAGCGGGGGGGCCACAGGGGGCTTACTTAACACTGAAGCTTTCTTT,CASSGGATGGLLNTEAFF
TRBV19,TRBJ1-1,medium-sized,TRBD1,TGTGCCAGTAGCAAACAGGGGCCGACTGAAGCTTTCTTT,CASSKQGPTEAFF
TRBV12-3/TRBV12-4,TRBJ1-4,many,-,TGTGCCAGCAGTTTAGCGGCCGGCAGGGTCGGTGAAAAACTGTTTTTT,CASSLAAGRVGEKLFF
TRBV5-1,TRBJ2-3,many,-,TGCGCCAGCAGCCTGACAGTGGAGAATACGCAGTATTTT,CASSLTVENTQYF
TRBV12-3/TRBV12-4,TRBJ2-3,medium-sized,-,TGTGCCAGCAGTTTCGGCACAGATACGCAGTATTTT,CASSFGTDTQYF
TRBV3-1,TRBJ2-7,many,TRBD2,TGTGCCAGCAGCCCCGGGGTAGCGGGAGTGGGGGAGCAGTACTTC,CASSPGVAGVGEQYF
TRBV25-1,TRBJ2-1,many,TRBD2,TGTGCCAGCAGTGCGCGGACTAGCGGGAGCTCCTACAATGAGCAGTTCTTC,CASSARTSGSSYNEQFF
TRBV7-3,TRBJ2-5,many,-,TGTGCCAGCAGCTTAATTGGGACGGAAAAAGAGACCCAGTACTTC,CASSLIGTEKETQYF
TRBV27,TRBJ2-7,few,-,TGTGCCAGCAGTTTAAACGGCGTTGGTCCCTACGAGCAGTACTTC,CASSLNGVGPYEQYF
TRBV19,TRBJ2-7,-,-,TGTGCCAGTATTATCGCCACGGGGTGGTGGATCCCCTACGAGCAGTACTTC,CASIIATGWWIPYEQYF
TRBV4-2,TRBJ1-1,many,-,TGTGCCAGCAGCCAAGCGGCAAGGGACCAGGGACTGTTTGAAGCTTTCTTT,CASSQAARDQGLFEAFF
TRBV6-1,TRBJ1-2,few,TRBD1,TGTGCCAGCAGTGATCGGACAGGGATTAACTATGGCTACACCTTC,CASSDRTGINYGYTF
TRBV2,TRBJ2-5,many,TRBD1,TGTGCCAGCAGTAAGACAGGGGCCAGGGGGGAGACCCAGTACTTC,CASSKTGARGETQYF
TRBV12-3/TRBV12-4,TRBJ2-4,many,TRBD1,TGTGCCAGCAGTTTATCAACTTTGGGGTCCTACATTGTGGGGACAGGGGGGAGCGAAAACATTCAGTACTTC,CASSLSTLGSYIVGTGGSENIQYF
TRBV12-3/TRBV12-4,TRBJ2-2,medium-sized,TRBD2,TGTGCCAGCAGACGACTAGCGGGACGGGGCGGGGAGCTGTTTTTT,CASRRLAGRGGELFF
TRBV3-1,TRBJ2-2,many,TRBD2,TGTGCCAGCAGCCGAGTAGCGGGAGGCGTTAAAACCGGGGAGCTGTTTTTT,CASSRVAGGVKTGELFF
TRBV11-2,TRBJ2-2,few,-,TGTGCCAGCAGCTTAGTCCCCGGGATGGTCCGGGATCTGTTTTTT,CASSLVPGMVRDLFF
TRBV30,TRBJ1-5,-,TRBD1,TGTGCCTGGAGTTCAGGGGGGGGGAATCAGCCCCAGCATTTT,CAWSSGGGNQPQHF
TRBV19,TRBJ2-6,-,-,TGTGCCAGTACCCAGGGGCCTGGGGCCAACGTCCTGACTTTC,CASTQGPGANVLTF
TRBV28,TRBJ2-7,-,-,TGTGCCAGCAGTGGTCTTAGAGCCTCAGGATACGAGCAGTACTTC,CASSGLRASGYEQYF
TRBV5-4,TRBJ2-7,many,TRBD1,TGTGCCAGCAGCTTGGCAACAGGGGGCGAGCAGTACTTC,CASSLATGGEQYF
TRBV6-2/TRBV6-3,TRBJ1-2,-,-,TGTGCCAGCAGTTACAAGGAGGAGTCGGGTGGCTACACCTTC,CASSYKEESGGYTF
TRBV6-2/TRBV6-3,TRBJ2-7,few,-,TGTGCCAGCAGTAGGTCCCAGCACGAGCAGTACTTC,CASSRSQHEQYF
TRBV24-1,TRBJ2-5,many,TRBD1,TGTGCCACCGGGACAGGGGAACAGACCCAGTACTTC,CATGTGEQTQYF
TRBV6-2/TRBV6-3,TRBJ2-5,few,TRBD2,TGTGCCAGCAGTGGGGAAGTAGCGGGGGGGTTTGAGACCCAGTACTTC,CASSGEVAGGFETQYF
TRBV7-2,TRBJ1-2,few,TRBD1,TGTGCCAGCAGGGAGGGGCCAGGGGGCGCAGACTATGGCTACACCTTC,CASREGPGGADYGYTF